This T cell receptor beta chain is from a study of control samples from healthy donors and cancer patients. TCRdb's table, derived via immunoSEQ multiplex PCR, lists solely in-frame clones and lacks some. This table has 100,000 to 150,000 clones, just under 95% appearing once. This CDR3 is 16 amino acids long. Trimming left V 3 bases short and J 0 bases short, with 15 bases between. Germline loops: CDR1 MGHRA, CDR2 YSYEKL. The chain has TRBV4-1 and TRBJ2-7; D unclear. The TCR comes from a man aged 30 to 39 in good health. The specimen sequenced was blood. The DNA for the CDR3 is TGCGCCAGCAGCCACGGCGTGGCCAAACCCTCCTACGAGCAGTACTTC. Translating gives CASSHGVAKPSYEQYF.